This T cell receptor (beta chain) is drawn from a study of cytomegalovirus exposure and HLA in healthy donors. The PCR contained 60 Vbeta and 13 Jbeta primers. Assay used: immunoSEQ multiplex PCR; TCRdb lists only in-frame clones, some missing. This sample has 110,000 to 150,000 clones, with more than 75% found just once. This clone was detected only once. Germline CDR1 LGHNA, CDR2 YNFKEQ. The CDR3 loop spans 17 amino acids. V was clipped by 3 bases and J by 6 bases; unmatched bases: 12. V and J are TRBV4-2 and TRBJ1-5; TRBD1 matches at 9 bases. The sequence derives from a man aged 18 to 29 in good health and CMV-seronegative. Material for sequencing was PBMCs. The CDR3 DNA is TGTGCCAGCAGCCAGCCGGAGTTGGGGACAGGGAGTCAGCCCCAGCATTTT. Its translation is CASSQPELGTGSQPQHF.